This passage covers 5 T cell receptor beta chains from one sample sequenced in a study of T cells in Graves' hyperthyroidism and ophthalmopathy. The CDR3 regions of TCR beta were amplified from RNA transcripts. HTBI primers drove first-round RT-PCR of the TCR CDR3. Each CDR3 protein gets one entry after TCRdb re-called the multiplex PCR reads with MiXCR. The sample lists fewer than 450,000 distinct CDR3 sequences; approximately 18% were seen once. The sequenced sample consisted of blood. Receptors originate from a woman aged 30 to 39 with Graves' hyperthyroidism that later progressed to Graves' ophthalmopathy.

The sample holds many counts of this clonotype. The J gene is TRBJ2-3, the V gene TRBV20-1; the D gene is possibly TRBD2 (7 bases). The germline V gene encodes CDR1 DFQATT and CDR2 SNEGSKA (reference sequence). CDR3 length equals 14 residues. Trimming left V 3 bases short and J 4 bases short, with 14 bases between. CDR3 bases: TGCAGTGCTAGGGGGGGCGGGGGCGCAGATACGCAGTATTTT. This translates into CSARGGGGADTQYF.

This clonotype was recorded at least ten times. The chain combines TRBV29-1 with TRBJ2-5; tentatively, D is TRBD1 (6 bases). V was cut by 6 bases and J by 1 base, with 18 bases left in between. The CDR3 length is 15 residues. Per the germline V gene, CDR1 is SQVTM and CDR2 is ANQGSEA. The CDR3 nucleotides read TGCAGCGTCCGGGACACCCGAACGATCCAAGAGACCCAGTACTTC. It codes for CSVRDTRTIQETQYF.

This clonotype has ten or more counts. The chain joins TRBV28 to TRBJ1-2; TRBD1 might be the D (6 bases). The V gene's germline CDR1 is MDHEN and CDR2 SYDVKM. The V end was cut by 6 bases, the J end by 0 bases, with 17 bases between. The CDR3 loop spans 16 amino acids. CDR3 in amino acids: CASREDRSPSNYGYTF. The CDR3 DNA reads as TGTGCCAGCAGAGAAGACAGGTCCCCGTCTAACTATGGCTACACCTTC.

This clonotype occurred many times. The DNA of the CDR3 is TGTGCCAGCAGTGATATCGGGCGGTACTCCTACAATGAGCAGTTCTTC. Residues: CASSDIGRYSYNEQFF. The chain links TRBV6-1 to TRBJ2-1; D gene unclear. The CDR3 has 16 residues. Germline-derived CDR1 and CDR2 are MNHNS and SASEGT. V lost 3 bases to trimming and J lost 0 bases, with 12 bases between them.

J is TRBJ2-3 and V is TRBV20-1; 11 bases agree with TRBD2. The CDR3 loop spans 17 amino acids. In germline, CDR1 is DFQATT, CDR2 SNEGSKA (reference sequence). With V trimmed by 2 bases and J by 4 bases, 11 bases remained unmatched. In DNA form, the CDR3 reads TGCAGTGCTAGATCTGATGGTTTAGCGGGAGGGGCAGATACGCAGTATTTT. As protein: CSARSDGLAGGADTQYF.